The 17 T cell receptor beta chains presented below share a single source sample, sequenced in a study of blood T cell repertoires in COVID-19. TCRdb's table, derived via immunoSEQ multiplex PCR, lists solely in-frame clones and lacks some. Here the sample spans about 140,000 clones, 65% to 80% being singletons. Specimen: peripheral blood. All receptors come from a man between 50 and 59 years old with acute or convalescent COVID-19.

V gene TRBV7-8 combines with J gene TRBJ1-6, with TRBD1 matching over 7 bases. The germline V gene encodes CDR1 SGHVS and CDR2 FQNEAQ. This CDR3 is 14 amino acids long. Trimming at V came to 1 base and at J to 6 bases, leaving 0 bases not matched to a gene. CDR3 sequence (DNA): TGTGCCAGCAGCTTAGACAGGGGTAATTCACCCCTCCACTTT. Translation gives CASSLDRGNSPLHF.

The sample holds many counts of this clone. The chain recombines TRBV5-1 with TRBJ2-1; a possible D gene is TRBD1 (6 bases). Trimming removed 0 bases from V and 8 bases from J, with 18 bases in between. This CDR3 has 16 residues. CDR1 SGHRS and CDR2 YFSETQ come from the germline V gene. This CDR3 reads CASSLVGAGAGDEQFF. Here the CDR3 DNA reads TGCGCCAGCAGCTTGGTGGGGGCCGGAGCCGGCGATGAGCAGTTCTTC.

V gene TRBV19 combines with J gene TRBJ2-5, with a possible D match to TRBD1 (5 bases). Deletions cut 5 bases from V and 5 bases from J, with 12 bases between. The length of the CDR3 is 13 residues. Germline CDR1 and CDR2: LNHDA and SQIVND (reference sequence). The CDR3: CASSQGLRETQYF. In DNA, the CDR3 is TGTGCCAGTAGTCAGGGTCTGAGGGAGACCCAGTACTTC.

The chain is built from TRBV6-1 and TRBJ2-7; a weak D match, TRBD1 (6 bases). The CDR3 runs 14 residues. CDR1 and CDR2 from the germline V gene are MNHNS and SASEGT. V dropped 2 bases and J dropped 1 base, with 9 bases sitting between them. The CDR3 protein is CASSEPTGSYEQYF. CDR3 coding DNA: TGTGCCAGCAGTGAACCGACAGGTTCCTACGAGCAGTACTTC.

Only a few counts were recorded for this clone. The V gene is TRBV29-1, the J gene TRBJ2-2; TRBD2 matches 9 bases. The CDR3 runs 12 residues. In germline, CDR1 is SQVTM, CDR2 ANQGSEA. V lost 7 bases, J lost 6 bases, and 3 bases stayed unmatched. CDR3 coding DNA: TGCAGCGCCCGACTAGCGGCCGGGGAGCTGTTTTTT. Translating gives CSARLAAGELFF.

The rearrangement joins TRBV30 to TRBJ1-1; tentative D call: TRBD1 (5 bases). The germline CDR1 and CDR2 sequences are GTSNPN and SVGIG (reference sequence). V was cut by 5 bases and J by 6 bases, with 16 bases left in between. The CDR3 runs to 13 residues. This CDR3 reads CAWQPQGLAEAFF. CDR3 sequence (DNA): TGTGCCTGGCAGCCCCAGGGACTAGCTGAAGCTTTCTTT.

The chain uses TRBV7-8 and TRBJ1-2, with TRBD1 as a possible D gene (5 bases). This CDR3 comprises 14 residues. The V end was cut by 5 bases, the J end by 4 bases, with 14 bases between. CDR1 is SGHVS, CDR2 FQNEAQ, per germline. For the CDR3, the DNA is TGTGCCAGCAGCCGGCGGGACGTTGTCTATGGCTACACCTTC. Translating it yields CASSRRDVVYGYTF.

This clone was detected only once. The V call is TRBV30, the J call TRBJ2-3; 7 nucleotides match TRBD2. The germline V gene has CDR1 GTSNPN and CDR2 SVGIG (reference sequence). Germline trimming cut 2 bases from V and 4 bases from J; bases unmatched to any gene: 12. The CDR3 is 16 amino acids. The CDR3 DNA reads TGTGCCTGGAGTTCAAGCGGGGCCCCTGGAGCAGATACGCAGTATTTT. It codes for CAWSSSGAPGADTQYF.

V usage is TRBV19 and J usage is TRBJ1-5; maybe TRBD1 (5 bases). This CDR3 spans 16 amino acids. With 1 base removed from V and 7 bases from J, the gap between germline ends came to 17 bases. CDR1 is LNHDA, CDR2 SQIVND, per germline (reference sequence). CDR3 nucleotides: TGTGCCAGTAGTATAGGGGCAGGGATACACAAGCAGCCCCAGCATTTT. Protein product: CASSIGAGIHKQPQHF.

V usage is TRBV30 and J usage is TRBJ1-2; TRBD1 matches 9 bases. The CDR3 extends over 19 amino acids. Germline CDR1 GTSNPN, CDR2 SVGIG (reference sequence). The ends lost 3 bases at V and 2 bases at J; junction bases unmatched: 19. The CDR3 nucleotides are TGTGCCTGGAGACCATCCGGCCTCCTGGGACAGGGAAAAAACTATGGCTACACCTTC. Amino acids: CAWRPSGLLGQGKNYGYTF. Together with reference TRBV30 and TRBJ1-2, the CDR3 gives the full variable domain: SQTIHQWPATLVQPVGSPLSLECTVEGTSNPNLYWYRQAAGRGLQLLFYSVGIGQISSEVPQNLSASRPQDRQFILSSKKLLLSDSGFYLCAWRPSGLLGQGKNYGYTFGSGTRLTVV.

The V gene is TRBV6-5, the J gene TRBJ1-2; a possible D gene is TRBD1 (5 bases). CDR3 length: 14 residues. Deletions cut 5 bases from V and 0 bases from J, with 10 bases between. Germline loops: CDR1 MNHEY, CDR2 SVGAGI. As DNA, the CDR3 is TGTGCCAGCAGTCAGACAGAAGCTAACTATGGCTACACCTTC. Amino acids: CASSQTEANYGYTF.

The chain couples TRBV5-1 to TRBJ1-2, with 10 bases fitting TRBD1. J gave up 8 bases and V 4 bases, and 11 bases lay outside the gene matches. The germline V gene has CDR1 SGHRS and CDR2 YFSETQ. The CDR3 has 15 amino acids. Here the CDR3 DNA reads TGCGCCAGCAGCGAGGATCCCGGGACAGGGGCCGGCTACACCTTC. Translation: CASSEDPGTGAGYTF. Together with reference TRBV5-1 and TRBJ1-2, the CDR3 gives the full variable domain: KAGVTQTPRYLIKTRGQQVTLSCSPISGHRSVSWYQQTPGQGLQFLFEYFSETQRNKGNFPGRFSGRQFSNSRSEMNVSTLELGDSALYLCASSEDPGTGAGYTFGSGTRLTVV.

The genes are TRBV3-1 (or the pseudogene TRBV3-2) and TRBJ1-6; tentative D call: TRBD1 (5 bases). Germline assignment: CDR1 LGHDT and CDR2 YNNKEL (reference sequence). This CDR3 is built from 14 residues. With 4 bases removed from V and 8 bases from J, the gap between germline ends came to 12 bases. The CDR3 loop is CASSPGVGDSPLHF. CDR3 DNA sequence: TGTGCCAGCAGCCCGGGGGTAGGCGATTCACCCCTCCACTTT.

DNA for the CDR3: TGTGCCAGCAGCTCCTGGCGGAGGGGTAGGGGGCCCGACAATGAGCAGTTCTTC. Translating it yields CASSSWRRGRGPDNEQFF. This chain joins TRBV5-6 and TRBJ2-1; D is possibly TRBD1 (7 bases). The CDR3 is 18 amino acids. Trimming cost V 3 bases and J 5 bases, with 24 bases left between them. CDR1 is SGHDT, CDR2 YYEEEE, per germline.

J is TRBJ2-5 and V is TRBV7-9; D is uncertain. The CDR3 has 13 residues. V lost 2 bases and J 5 bases, leaving 9 bases between the germline ends. Germline V gene data show CDR1 as SEHNR and CDR2 as FQNEAQ (reference sequence). DNA for the CDR3: TGTGCCAGCAGCTTACACGGTATCGAGACCCAGTACTTC. Amino acids: CASSLHGIETQYF.

The genes are TRBV29-1 and TRBJ2-7; the match to TRBD2 covers 9 bases. The CDR3 spans 13 residues. The germline V gene encodes CDR1 SQVTM and CDR2 ANQGSEA. V was pared by 4 bases and J by 4 bases, with 5 bases of the junction left unmatched. In DNA, the CDR3 is TGCAGCGTTGGGCGGGGGGGCAGTTACGAGCAGTACTTC. Protein: CSVGRGGSYEQYF.

The rearrangement uses TRBV19 and TRBJ1-5; 7 nucleotides align to TRBD1. Germline V gene data show CDR1 as LNHDA and CDR2 as SQIVND (reference sequence). With 4 bases clipped from V and 5 bases from J, the junction kept 8 bases outside the gene matches. This CDR3 has 15 amino acids. The DNA for the CDR3 is TGTGCCAGTAGTAATCTTCTAGGGGGCTATCAGCCCCAGCATTTT. Translated: CASSNLLGGYQPQHF.